This T cell receptor (beta chain) derives from a study of T-cell memory formation after mild COVID-19. Study background: Largely donor-specific sequence clusters came from two donors. Whole-study results and caveats: Most CD4+ clones that shrank were in CM and EM, while CD8+ ones turned up in EMRA.

Using constant-segment primers, 5'RACE produced TCR alpha and TCR beta cDNA libraries carrying sample barcodes and UMIs. TCRdb re-called the 5' RACE reads with MiXCR, one entry per CDR3 protein. The sample shows 400,000 to 500,000 distinct CDR3 sequences, around 20% of them seen only once. Concerning this clonotype: No antigen is known for it.

CDR1 is LGHNA and CDR2 is YNFKEQ in the germline V gene. This CDR3 spans 14 amino acids. V dropped 1 base and J dropped 7; count of bases not matched to a gene: 4. The chain combines TRBV4-2 with TRBJ2-1; 7 bases match TRBD2. The source of this sequence is an adult woman who had mild COVID-19 (a few samples of this study predate the infection). Cell type and time point are not known. Source material: PBMCs or a T cell subset sorted from them (not recorded which). The CDR3 reads CASSQVGSGNEQFF. The CDR3 DNA follows: TGTGCCAGCAGCCAAGTTGGTAGCGGGAATGAGCAGTTCTTC.